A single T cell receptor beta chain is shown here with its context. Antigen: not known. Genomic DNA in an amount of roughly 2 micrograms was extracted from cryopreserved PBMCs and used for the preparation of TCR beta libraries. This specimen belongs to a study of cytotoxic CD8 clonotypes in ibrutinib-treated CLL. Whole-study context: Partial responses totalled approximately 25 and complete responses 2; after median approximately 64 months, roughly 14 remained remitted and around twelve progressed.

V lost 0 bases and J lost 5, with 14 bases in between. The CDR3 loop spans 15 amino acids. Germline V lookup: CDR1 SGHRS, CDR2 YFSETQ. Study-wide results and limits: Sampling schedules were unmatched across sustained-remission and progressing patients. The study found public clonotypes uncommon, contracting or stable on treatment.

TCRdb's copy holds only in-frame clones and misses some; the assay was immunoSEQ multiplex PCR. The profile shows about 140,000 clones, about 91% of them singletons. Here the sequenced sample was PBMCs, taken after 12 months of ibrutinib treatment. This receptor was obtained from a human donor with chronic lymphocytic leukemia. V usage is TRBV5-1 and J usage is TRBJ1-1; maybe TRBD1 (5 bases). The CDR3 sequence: CASSLAAGLVTEAFF. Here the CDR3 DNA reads TGCGCCAGCAGCTTGGCTGCAGGGTTGGTAACTGAAGCTTTCTTT.